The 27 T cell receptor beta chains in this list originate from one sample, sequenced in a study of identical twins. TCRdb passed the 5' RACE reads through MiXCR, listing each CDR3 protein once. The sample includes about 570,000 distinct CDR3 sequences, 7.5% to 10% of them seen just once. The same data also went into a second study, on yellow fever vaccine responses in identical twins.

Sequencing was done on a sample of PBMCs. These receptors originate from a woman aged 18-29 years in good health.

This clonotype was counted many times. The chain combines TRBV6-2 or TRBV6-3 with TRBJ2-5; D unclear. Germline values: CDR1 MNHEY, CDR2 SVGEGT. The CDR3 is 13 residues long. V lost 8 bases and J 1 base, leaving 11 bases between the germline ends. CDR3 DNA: TGTGCCAGCTGGCGGAACCTCCAAGAGACCCAGTACTTC. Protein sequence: CASWRNLQETQYF.

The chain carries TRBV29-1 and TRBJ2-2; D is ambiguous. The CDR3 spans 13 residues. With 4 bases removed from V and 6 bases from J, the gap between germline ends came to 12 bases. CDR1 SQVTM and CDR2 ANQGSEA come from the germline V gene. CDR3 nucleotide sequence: TGCAGCGTTGTCCCCTCTGCGGCCGGGGAGCTGTTTTTT. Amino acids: CSVVPSAAGELFF.

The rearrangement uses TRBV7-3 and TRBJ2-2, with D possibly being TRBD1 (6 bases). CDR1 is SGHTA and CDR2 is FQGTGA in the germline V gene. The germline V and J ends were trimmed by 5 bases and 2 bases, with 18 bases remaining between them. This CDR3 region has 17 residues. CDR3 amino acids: CASSPGQMGLNTGELFF. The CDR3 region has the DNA TGTGCCAGCAGCCCCGGACAGATGGGCCTTAACACCGGGGAGCTGTTTTTT. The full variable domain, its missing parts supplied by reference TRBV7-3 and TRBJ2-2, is GAGVSQTPSNKVTEKGKYVELRCDPISGHTALYWYRQSLGQGPEFLIYFQGTGAADDSGLPNDRFFAVRPEGSVSTLKIQRTERGDSAVYLCASSPGQMGLNTGELFFGEGSRLTVL.

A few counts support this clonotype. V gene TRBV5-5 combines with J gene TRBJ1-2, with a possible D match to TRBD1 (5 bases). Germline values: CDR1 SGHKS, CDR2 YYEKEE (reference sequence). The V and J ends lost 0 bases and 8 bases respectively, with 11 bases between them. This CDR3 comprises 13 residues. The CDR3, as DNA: TGTGCCAGCAGCTTGGCCGACGGGGACGGCTACACCTTC. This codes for CASSLADGDGYTF. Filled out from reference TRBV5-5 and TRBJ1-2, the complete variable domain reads DAGVTQSPTHLIKTRGQQVTLRCSPISGHKSVSWYQQVLGQGPQFIFQYYEKEERGRGNFPDRFSARQFPNYSSELNVNALLLGDSALYLCASSLADGDGYTFGSGTRLTVV.

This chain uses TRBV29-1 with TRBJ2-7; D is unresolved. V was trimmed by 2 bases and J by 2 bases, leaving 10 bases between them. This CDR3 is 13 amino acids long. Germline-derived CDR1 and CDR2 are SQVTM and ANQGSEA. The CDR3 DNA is TGCAGCGTTGAACAGATTAATACCTACGAGCAGTACTTC. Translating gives CSVEQINTYEQYF.

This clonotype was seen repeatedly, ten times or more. As DNA, the CDR3 is TGTGCCAGCACTTATCTTCGGGCTAGCGGGAGTTATAATGAGCAGTTCTTC. It encodes CASTYLRASGSYNEQFF. The chain employs TRBV27 and TRBJ2-1, with 10 nucleotides matching TRBD2. The germline CDR1 and CDR2 sequences are MNHEY and SMNVEV (reference sequence). Losses at the gene ends were 7 bases for V and 7 bases for J; bases not matched to a gene: 16. This CDR3 contains 17 residues.

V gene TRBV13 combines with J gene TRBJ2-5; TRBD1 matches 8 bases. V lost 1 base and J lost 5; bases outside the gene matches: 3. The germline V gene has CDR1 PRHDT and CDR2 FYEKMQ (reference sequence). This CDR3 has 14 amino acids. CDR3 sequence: CASSLAGGYETQYF. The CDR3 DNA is TGTGCCAGCAGCTTAGCAGGGGGCTACGAGACCCAGTACTTC.

CDR3 bases: TGTGCCAGCACCTCAGGGGACCTCAGACAGCCCCAGCATTTT. Translation gives CASTSGDLRQPQHF. This chain joins TRBV6-1 and TRBJ1-5; possible D gene TRBD1, 6 bases. CDR1 is MNHNS, CDR2 SASEGT, per germline. V lost 7 bases and J 7 bases, leaving 17 bases between the germline ends. This CDR3 comprises 14 residues.

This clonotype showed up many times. CDR3 sequence: CASSQWGTQYF. The CDR3 DNA reads as TGTGCCAGCAGCCAATGGGGGACTCAGTACTTC. The chain combines TRBV16 with TRBJ2-4, with D perhaps given as TRBD1 or TRBD2 (5 bases each). V lost 1 base to trimming and J lost 12 bases, with 7 bases between them. The germline gives CDR1 KGHSY, CDR2 FQNENV. This CDR3 spans 11 amino acids.

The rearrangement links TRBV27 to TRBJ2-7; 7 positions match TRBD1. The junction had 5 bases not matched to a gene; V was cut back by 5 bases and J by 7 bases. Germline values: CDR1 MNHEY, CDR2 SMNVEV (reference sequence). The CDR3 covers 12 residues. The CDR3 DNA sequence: TGTGCCAGCAGTAGACAGGGACAGGAGCAGTACTTC. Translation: CASSRQGQEQYF.

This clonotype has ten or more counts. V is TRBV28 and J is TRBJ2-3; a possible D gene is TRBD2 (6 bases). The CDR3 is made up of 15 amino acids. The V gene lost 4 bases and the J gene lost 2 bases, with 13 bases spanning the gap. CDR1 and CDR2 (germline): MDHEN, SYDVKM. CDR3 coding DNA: TGTGCCAGCAGTTCTTCCGGGACTCACACAGATACGCAGTATTTT. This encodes CASSSSGTHTDTQYF.

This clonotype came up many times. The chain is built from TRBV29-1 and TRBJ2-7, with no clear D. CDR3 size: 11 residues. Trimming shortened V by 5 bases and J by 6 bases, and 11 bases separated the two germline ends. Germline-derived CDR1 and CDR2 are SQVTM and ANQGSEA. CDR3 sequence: CSVLWLGEQYF. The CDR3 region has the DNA TGCAGCGTTTTGTGGTTGGGCGAGCAGTACTTC.

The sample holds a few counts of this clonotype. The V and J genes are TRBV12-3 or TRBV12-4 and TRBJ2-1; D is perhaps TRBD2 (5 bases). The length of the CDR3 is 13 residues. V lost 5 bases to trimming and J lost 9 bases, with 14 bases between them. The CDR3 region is CASSPVLGIEQFF. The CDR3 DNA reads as TGTGCCAGCAGTCCCGTACTAGGGATTGAGCAGTTCTTC.

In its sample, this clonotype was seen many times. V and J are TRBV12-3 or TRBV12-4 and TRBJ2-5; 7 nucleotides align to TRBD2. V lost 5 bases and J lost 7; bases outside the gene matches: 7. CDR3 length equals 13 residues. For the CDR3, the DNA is TGTGCCAGCAGTAGGGGAGGGCTCGGGACCCAGTACTTC. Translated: CASSRGGLGTQYF.

The DNA for the CDR3 is TGTGCCAGCTACAGTAACTATGGCTACACCTTC. Translating gives CASYSNYGYTF. This rearrangement joins TRBV6-5 to TRBJ1-2; no clear D. Trimming pared 8 bases from V and 1 base from J, leaving 5 bases between. In germline, CDR1 is MNHEY, CDR2 SVGAGI. The CDR3 sequence is 11 residues long.

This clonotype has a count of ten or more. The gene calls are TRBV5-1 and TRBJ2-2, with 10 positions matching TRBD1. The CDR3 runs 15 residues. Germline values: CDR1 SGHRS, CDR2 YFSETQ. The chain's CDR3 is CASQPGTGDTGELFF. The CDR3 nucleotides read TGCGCTTCCCAGCCAGGGACAGGGGACACCGGGGAGCTGTTTTTT.

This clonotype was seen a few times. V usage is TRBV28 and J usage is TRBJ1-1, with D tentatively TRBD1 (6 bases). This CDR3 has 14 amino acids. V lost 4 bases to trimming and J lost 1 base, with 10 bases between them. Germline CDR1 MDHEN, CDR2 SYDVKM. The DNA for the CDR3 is TGTGCCAGCAGTTCCCGAGGGGGGAACACTGAAGCTTTCTTT. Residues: CASSSRGGNTEAFF.

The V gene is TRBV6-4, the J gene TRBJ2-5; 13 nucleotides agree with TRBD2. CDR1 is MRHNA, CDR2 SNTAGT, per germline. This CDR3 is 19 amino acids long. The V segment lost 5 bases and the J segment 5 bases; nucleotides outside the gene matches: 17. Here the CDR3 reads CASSNPPSGLAGAGETQYF. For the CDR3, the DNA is TGTGCCAGCAGTAACCCTCCTTCCGGACTAGCGGGAGCTGGGGAGACCCAGTACTTC.

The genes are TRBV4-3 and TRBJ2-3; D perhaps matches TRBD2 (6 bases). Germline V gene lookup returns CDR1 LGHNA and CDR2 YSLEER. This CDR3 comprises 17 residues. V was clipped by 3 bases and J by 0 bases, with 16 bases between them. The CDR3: CASSQEVAAFSTDTQYF. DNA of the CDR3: TGCGCCAGCAGCCAGGAGGTAGCGGCCTTTAGCACAGATACGCAGTATTTT.

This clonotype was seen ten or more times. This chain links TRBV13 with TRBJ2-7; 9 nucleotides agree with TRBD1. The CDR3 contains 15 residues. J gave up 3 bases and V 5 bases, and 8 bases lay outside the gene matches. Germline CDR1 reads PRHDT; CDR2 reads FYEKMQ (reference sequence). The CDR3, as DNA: TGTGCCAGCAGCCCCGCCGGGACAGGGCACTACGAGCAGTACTTC. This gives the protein CASSPAGTGHYEQYF.

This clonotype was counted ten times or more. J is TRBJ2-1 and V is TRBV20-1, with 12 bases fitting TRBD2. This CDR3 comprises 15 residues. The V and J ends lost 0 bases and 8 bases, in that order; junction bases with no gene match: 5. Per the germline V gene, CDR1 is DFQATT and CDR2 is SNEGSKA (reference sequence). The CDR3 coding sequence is TGCAGTGCTAGAGAAGAGACTAGCGGGAGAGATGAGCAGTTCTTC. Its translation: CSAREETSGRDEQFF.

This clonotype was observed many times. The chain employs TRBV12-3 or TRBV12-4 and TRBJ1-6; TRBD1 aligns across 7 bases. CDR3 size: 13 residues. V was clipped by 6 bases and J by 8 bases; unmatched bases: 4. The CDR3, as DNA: TGTGCCAGCAGCCCCGGGACAGATTCACCCCTCCACTTT. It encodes CASSPGTDSPLHF.

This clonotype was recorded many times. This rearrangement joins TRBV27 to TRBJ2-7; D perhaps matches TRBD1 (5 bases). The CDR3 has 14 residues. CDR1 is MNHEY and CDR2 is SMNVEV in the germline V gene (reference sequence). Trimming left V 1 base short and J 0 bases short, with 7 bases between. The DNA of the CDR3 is TGTGCCAGCAGTTTATATCAGGGCTCCTACGAGCAGTACTTC. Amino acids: CASSLYQGSYEQYF.

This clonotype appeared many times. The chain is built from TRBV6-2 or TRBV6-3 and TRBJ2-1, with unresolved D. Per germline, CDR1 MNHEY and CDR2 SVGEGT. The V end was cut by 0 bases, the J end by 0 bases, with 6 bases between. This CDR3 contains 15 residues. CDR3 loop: CASSYSESSYNEQFF. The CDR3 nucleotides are TGTGCCAGCAGTTACTCGGAGAGCTCCTACAATGAGCAGTTCTTC.

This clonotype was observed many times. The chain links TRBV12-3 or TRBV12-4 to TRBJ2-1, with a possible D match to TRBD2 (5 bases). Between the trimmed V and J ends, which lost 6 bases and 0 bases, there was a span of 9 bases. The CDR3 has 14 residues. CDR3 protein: CASRGRGSYNEQFF. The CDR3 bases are TGTGCCAGCAGGGGGAGAGGCTCCTACAATGAGCAGTTCTTC.

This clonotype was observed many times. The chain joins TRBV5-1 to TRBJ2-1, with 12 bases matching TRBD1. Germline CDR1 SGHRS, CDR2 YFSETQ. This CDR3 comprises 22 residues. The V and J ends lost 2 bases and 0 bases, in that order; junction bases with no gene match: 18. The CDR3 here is CASSFPHSRDRGLLSSYNEQFF. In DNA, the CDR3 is TGCGCCAGCAGCTTCCCTCATTCGCGGGACAGGGGGCTACTGAGCTCCTACAATGAGCAGTTCTTC.

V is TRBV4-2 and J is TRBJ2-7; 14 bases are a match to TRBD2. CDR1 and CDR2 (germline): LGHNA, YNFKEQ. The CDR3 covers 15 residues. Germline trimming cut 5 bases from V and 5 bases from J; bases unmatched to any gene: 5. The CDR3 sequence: CASSARLAGGNEQYF. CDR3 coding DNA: TGTGCCAGCAGCGCCCGACTAGCGGGAGGGAACGAGCAGTACTTC.